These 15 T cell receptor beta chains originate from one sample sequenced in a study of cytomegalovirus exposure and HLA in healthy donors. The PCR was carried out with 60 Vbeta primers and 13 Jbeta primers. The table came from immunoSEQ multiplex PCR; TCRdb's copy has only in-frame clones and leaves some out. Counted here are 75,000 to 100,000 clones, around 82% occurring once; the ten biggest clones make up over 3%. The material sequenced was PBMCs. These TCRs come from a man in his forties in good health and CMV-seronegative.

As DNA, the CDR3 is TGTGCCAGCAGCCCTCGGACTAGGAGAGATACGCAGTATTTT. It encodes CASSPRTRRDTQYF. The chain joins TRBV7-6 to TRBJ2-3; 7 bases align to TRBD2. Germline assignment: CDR1 SGHVS and CDR2 FNYEAQ. This CDR3 region has 14 residues. The trim removed 5 bases at V and 5 bases at J, leaving 7 bases unmatched.

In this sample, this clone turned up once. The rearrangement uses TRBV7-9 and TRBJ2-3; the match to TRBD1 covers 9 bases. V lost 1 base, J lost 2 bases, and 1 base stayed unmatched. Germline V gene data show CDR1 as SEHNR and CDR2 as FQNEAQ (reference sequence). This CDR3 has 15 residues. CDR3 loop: CASSLGTGDTDTQYF. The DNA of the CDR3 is TGTGCCAGCAGCTTAGGGACAGGGGACACAGATACGCAGTATTTT.

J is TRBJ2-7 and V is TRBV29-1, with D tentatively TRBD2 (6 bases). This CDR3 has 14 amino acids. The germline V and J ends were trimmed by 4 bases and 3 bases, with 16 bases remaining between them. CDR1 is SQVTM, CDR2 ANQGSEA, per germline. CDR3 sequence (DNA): TGCAGCGTTGTTGTACGGGGAGGACGCTACGAGCAGTACTTC. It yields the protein CSVVVRGGRYEQYF.

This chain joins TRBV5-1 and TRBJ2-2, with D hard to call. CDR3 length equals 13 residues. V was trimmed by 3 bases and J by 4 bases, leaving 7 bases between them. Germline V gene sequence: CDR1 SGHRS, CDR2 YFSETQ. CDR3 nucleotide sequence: TGCGCCAGCAGCTCAGGAACCACCGGGGAGCTGTTTTTT. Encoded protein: CASSSGTTGELFF.

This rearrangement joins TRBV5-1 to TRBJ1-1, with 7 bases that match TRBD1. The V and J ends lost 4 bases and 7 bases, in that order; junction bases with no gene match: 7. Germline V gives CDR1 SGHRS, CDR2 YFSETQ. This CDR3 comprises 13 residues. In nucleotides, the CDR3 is TGCGCCAGCAGCCTAGACAGGGTTTATGAAGCTTTCTTT. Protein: CASSLDRVYEAFF.

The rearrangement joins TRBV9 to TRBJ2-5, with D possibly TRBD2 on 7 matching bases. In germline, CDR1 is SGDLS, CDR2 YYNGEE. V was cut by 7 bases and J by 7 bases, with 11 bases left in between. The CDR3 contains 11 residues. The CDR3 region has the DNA TGTGCCAGCTCGAGGGGGGGGACCCAGTACTTC. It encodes CASSRGGTQYF.

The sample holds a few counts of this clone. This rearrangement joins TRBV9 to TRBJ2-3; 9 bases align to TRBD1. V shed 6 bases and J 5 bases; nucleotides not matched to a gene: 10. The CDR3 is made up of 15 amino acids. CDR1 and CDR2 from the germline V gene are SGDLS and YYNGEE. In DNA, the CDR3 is TGTGCCAGCATTTATCGGGACAGGGCTAAAGATACGCAGTATTTT. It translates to CASIYRDRAKDTQYF.

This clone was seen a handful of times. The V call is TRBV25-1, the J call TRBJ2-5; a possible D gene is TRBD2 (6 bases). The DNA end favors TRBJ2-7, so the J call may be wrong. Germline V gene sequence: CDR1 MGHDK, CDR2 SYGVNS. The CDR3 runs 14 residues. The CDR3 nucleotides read TGTGCCAGCAGTGAACGACTAGATGATTACGAGCAGTACTTC. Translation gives CASSERLDDYEQYF.

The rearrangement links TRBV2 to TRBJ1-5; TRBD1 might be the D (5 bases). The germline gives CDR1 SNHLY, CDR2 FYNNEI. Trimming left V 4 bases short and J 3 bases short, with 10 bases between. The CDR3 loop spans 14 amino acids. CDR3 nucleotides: TGTGCCAGCAGTGCTTTCAGGGCCAATCAGCCCCAGCATTTT. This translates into CASSAFRANQPQHF.

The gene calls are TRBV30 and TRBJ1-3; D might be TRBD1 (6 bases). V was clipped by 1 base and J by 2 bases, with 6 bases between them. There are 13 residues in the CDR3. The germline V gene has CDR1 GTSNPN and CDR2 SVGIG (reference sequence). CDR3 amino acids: CAWSGGPGNTIYF. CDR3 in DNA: TGTGCCTGGAGTGGGGGGCCTGGAAACACCATATATTTT.

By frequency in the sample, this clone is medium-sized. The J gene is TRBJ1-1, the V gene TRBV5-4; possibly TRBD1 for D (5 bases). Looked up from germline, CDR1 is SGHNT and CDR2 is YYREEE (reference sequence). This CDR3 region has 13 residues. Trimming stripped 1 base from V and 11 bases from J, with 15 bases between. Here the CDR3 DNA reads TGTGCCAGCAGCTTGTCCGGCGCCAGGGCGGCTTTCTTT. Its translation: CASSLSGARAAFF.

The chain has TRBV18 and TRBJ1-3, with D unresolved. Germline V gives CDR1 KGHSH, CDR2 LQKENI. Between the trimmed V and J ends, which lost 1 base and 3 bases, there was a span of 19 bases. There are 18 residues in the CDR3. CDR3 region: CASSPRDGDTFYGNTIYF. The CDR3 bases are TGTGCCAGCTCACCACGTGATGGCGACACTTTCTATGGAAACACCATATATTTT.

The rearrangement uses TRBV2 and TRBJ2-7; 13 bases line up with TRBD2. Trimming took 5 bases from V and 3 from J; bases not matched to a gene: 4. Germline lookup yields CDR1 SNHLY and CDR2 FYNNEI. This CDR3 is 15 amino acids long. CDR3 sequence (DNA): TGTGCCAGCAGTCAGACTAGCGGGGGGATCTACGAGCAGTACTTC. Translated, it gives CASSQTSGGIYEQYF.

CDR3 coding DNA: TGTGCCTGGAGTTCTCGGGGCTACGAGCAGTACTTC. Protein sequence: CAWSSRGYEQYF. The V and J genes are TRBV30 and TRBJ2-7; D possibly corresponds to TRBD2 (5 bases). V was trimmed by 2 bases and J by 3 bases, leaving 8 bases between them. The CDR3 is made up of 12 amino acids. Germline lookup yields CDR1 GTSNPN and CDR2 SVGIG (reference sequence).

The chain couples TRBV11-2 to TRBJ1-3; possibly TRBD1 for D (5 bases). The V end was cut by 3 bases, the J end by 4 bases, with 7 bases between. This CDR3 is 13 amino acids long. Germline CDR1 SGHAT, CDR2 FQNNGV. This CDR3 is CASSFPGGNTIYF. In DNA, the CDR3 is TGTGCCAGCAGCTTCCCAGGGGGAAACACCATATATTTT.